The source of this TCR beta chain is a study of type 1 regulatory T cells. On the study more broadly: An in vitro protocol generated T-allo10, a Tr1-enriched, alloantigen-specific CD4 T cell product.

This clonotype was counted ten times or more. Its antigen is not known. TCRdb re-called the reads with MiXCR, one entry per CDR3 protein. The table records tens of thousands of distinct CDR3 sequences, more than 9% of them present only once. Study-level findings and limits: Compared with non-type 1 regulatory T cells, type 1 regulatory T cells showed a more restricted TCR repertoire.

The specimen was cultured non-Tr1 T cells, either the whole culture or a sorted T cell fraction (not recorded which). The origin of this receptor is a human donor in good health.

CDR3 nucleotides: TGTGCCAGCAGCCCCTTGGGGGTTAGCGGGAGCTCCTACAATGAGCAGTTCTTC. Residues: CASSPLGVSGSSYNEQFF. This chain joins TRBV7-3 and TRBJ2-1; TRBD2 matches 9 bases. CDR3 length: 18 amino acids. Unmatched junction bases numbered 11, after V lost 5 bases and J lost 0 bases. Germline V gene data show CDR1 as SGHTA and CDR2 as FQGTGA.